One sample yielded the 23 T cell receptor beta chains listed below, sequenced in a study of B cell selection in AIRE deficiency. Profiled with immunoSEQ multiplex PCR; TCRdb holds only in-frame clones, not every one. This table holds fewer than 30,000 clones, about 96% found once. Sorting defined conventional CD4 T cells as CD4+CD127+. Source material: conventional CD4+ T cells sorted from PBMCs. These receptors originate from a human donor with AIRE deficiency.

This chain connects TRBV18 to TRBJ1-3, with D perhaps matching TRBD1 (6 bases). In germline, CDR1 is KGHSH, CDR2 LQKENI. Trimming cost V 3 bases and J 0 bases, with 9 bases left between them. There are 15 residues in the CDR3. CDR3 coding DNA: TGTGCCAGCTCACCCTGGACAGACTCTGGAAACACCATATATTTT. Translation: CASSPWTDSGNTIYF.

The chain couples TRBV27 to TRBJ2-7; D unresolved. Trimming removed 0 bases from V and 4 bases from J, with 10 bases in between. Germline CDR1 and CDR2: MNHEY and SMNVEV (reference sequence). CDR3 size: 14 residues. The CDR3 protein is CASSLSRIGYEQYF. The CDR3, as DNA: TGTGCCAGCAGTTTATCGAGGATCGGTTACGAGCAGTACTTC.

The chain links TRBV11-3 to TRBJ2-5, with 10 positions matching TRBD1. Germline CDR1 is SGHNT and CDR2 is YENEEA. This CDR3 is built from 15 residues. V was pared by 3 bases and J by 5 bases, with 6 bases of the junction left unmatched. The CDR3 DNA is TGTGCCAGCAGCTTCAAGACAGGGGGCAGGGAGACCCAGTACTTC. Translating gives CASSFKTGGRETQYF.

The chain uses TRBV28 and TRBJ2-7; D is perhaps TRBD2 (6 bases). CDR3 size: 15 residues. From germline, CDR1 is MDHEN and CDR2 SYDVKM. With 2 bases removed from V and 2 bases from J, the gap between germline ends came to 13 bases. As DNA, the CDR3 is TGTGCCAGCAGTTTACTTGGGACTGGACCCTACGAGCAGTACTTC. Protein product: CASSLLGTGPYEQYF.

This clone has a single count. This rearrangement joins TRBV7-6 to TRBJ1-2; D gene ambiguous. V was pared by 0 bases and J by 8 bases, with 13 bases between. This CDR3 comprises 14 residues. CDR1 is SGHVS, CDR2 FNYEAQ, per germline. CDR3 in amino acids: CASSLASTFLGYTF. The CDR3, as DNA: TGTGCCAGCAGCTTAGCGAGTACTTTTCTAGGCTACACCTTC.

The chain combines TRBV28 with TRBJ1-6; a weak D match, TRBD1 (5 bases). Trimming took 5 bases from V and 4 from J, leaving 15 bases between them. This CDR3 region has 16 residues. Germline lookup yields CDR1 MDHEN and CDR2 SYDVKM. The CDR3 reads CASSVDRAPYNSPLHF. CDR3 bases: TGTGCCAGCAGTGTCGACAGAGCCCCGTATAATTCACCCCTCCACTTT.

In nucleotides, the CDR3 is TGTGCCAGAAGCCCCCAACTAGCGGGCTCCTACAATGAGCAGTTCTTC. Translated, it gives CARSPQLAGSYNEQFF. The chain couples TRBV5-3 to TRBJ2-1; TRBD2 agrees at 9 bases. TRBV5-3 is designated an ORF whose function remains uncertain. The CDR3 runs 16 residues. Unmatched junction bases numbered 5, after V lost 4 bases and J lost 0 bases.

The chain links TRBV18 to TRBJ1-5, with 8 bases fitting TRBD1. CDR1 KGHSH and CDR2 LQKENI come from the germline V gene. Germline trimming cut 3 bases from V and 4 bases from J; bases unmatched to any gene: 2. This CDR3 has 14 residues. CDR3 region: CASSPDRENQPQHF. CDR3 DNA sequence: TGTGCCAGCTCACCGGACAGGGAAAATCAGCCCCAGCATTTT.

The chain employs TRBV5-8 and TRBJ1-3; possible D gene TRBD1, 5 bases. The V end was cut by 1 base, the J end by 4 bases, with 21 bases between. The CDR3 is 18 amino acids. Looked up from germline, CDR1 is SGHTS and CDR2 is YDEGEE. The CDR3 loop is CASSLWGERGRLGNTIYF. CDR3 DNA: TGTGCCAGCAGCTTGTGGGGAGAGAGGGGCAGACTCGGAAACACCATATATTTT.

CDR3 sequence: CASSQVPGGYNTEAFF. The CDR3 coding sequence is TGCGCCAGCAGCCAAGTTCCAGGGGGCTATAACACTGAAGCTTTCTTT. V and J are TRBV4-3 and TRBJ1-1; 8 nucleotides match TRBD1. CDR1 is LGHNA and CDR2 is YSLEER in the germline V gene. The CDR3 has 16 amino acids. The ends lost 1 base at V and 2 bases at J; junction bases unmatched: 6.

This rearrangement joins TRBV11-3 to TRBJ1-1; TRBD1 agrees at 7 bases. The CDR3 is made up of 15 amino acids. The J segment lost 2 bases and the V segment lost 5 bases, leaving 8 bases of the junction unmatched. Germline V gene data show CDR1 as SGHNT and CDR2 as YENEEA. For the CDR3, the DNA is TGTGCCAGCAGCCTCGGGACAGTTACTAACACTGAAGCTTTCTTT. This codes for CASSLGTVTNTEAFF.

The chain recombines TRBV4-2 with TRBJ2-7, with D tentatively TRBD1 (5 bases). The V gene's germline CDR1 is LGHNA and CDR2 YNFKEQ. V lost 1 base and J lost 2, with 9 bases in between. The CDR3 totals 14 residues. The CDR3 DNA follows: TGTGCCAGCAGCCAAGGCCAGGGCGCCTACGAGCAGTACTTC. Amino acids: CASSQGQGAYEQYF.

The chain carries TRBV11-2 and TRBJ1-4; unclear D gene. This CDR3 is 15 amino acids long. Per germline, CDR1 SGHAT and CDR2 FQNNGV. The V and J ends lost 0 bases and 7 bases respectively, with 12 bases between them. Here the CDR3 DNA reads TGTGCCAGCAGCTTAGATCGGTCTCTAGGTGAAAAACTGTTTTTT. As protein: CASSLDRSLGEKLFF. Looking up the rest from reference TRBV11-2 and TRBJ1-4 gives the full variable domain: EAGVAQSPRYKIIEKRQSVAFWCNPISGHATLYWYQQILGQGPKLLIQFQNNGVVDDSQLPKDRFSAERLKGVDSTLKIQPAKLEDSAVYLCASSLDRSLGEKLFFGSGTQLSVL.

CDR3 bases: TGTGCTTCGGGAGGGGGCATGGCCTACGAGCAGTACTTC. This encodes CASGGGMAYEQYF. The rearrangement joins TRBV2 to TRBJ2-7; TRBD2 is a possible D gene (8 bases). CDR3 length: 13 amino acids. The germline gives CDR1 SNHLY, CDR2 FYNNEI. Together with reference TRBV2 and TRBJ2-7, the CDR3 gives the full variable domain: EPEVTQTPSHQVTQMGQEVILRCVPISNHLYFYWYRQILGQKVEFLVSFYNNEISEKSEIFDDQFSVERPDGSNFTLKIRSTKLEDSAMYFCASGGGMAYEQYFGPGTRLTVT.

CDR3 coding DNA: TGTGCCAGCAGCTTAGCGGGGGGAACACAAGAGACCCAGTACTTC. It yields the protein CASSLAGGTQETQYF. This chain connects TRBV13 to TRBJ2-5; 7 nucleotides align to TRBD2. Germline V gives CDR1 PRHDT, CDR2 FYEKMQ (reference sequence). The CDR3 is 15 amino acids. Unmatched junction bases numbered 4, after V lost 1 base and J lost 2 bases.

The rearrangement joins TRBV19 to TRBJ2-7, with 7 bases lining up with TRBD1. The V segment lost 6 bases and the J segment 0 bases; nucleotides outside the gene matches: 26. CDR3 length: 21 residues. Germline V gene lookup returns CDR1 LNHDA and CDR2 SQIVND (reference sequence). CDR3 residues: CASRSTFLTGNLKVNSYEQYF. The CDR3 DNA is TGTGCCAGTAGGTCGACCTTCCTGACAGGGAATCTCAAAGTCAACTCCTACGAGCAGTACTTC.

The chain is built from TRBV29-1 and TRBJ1-1, with D perhaps TRBD1 (5 bases). CDR3 length: 14 residues. Germline loops: CDR1 SQVTM, CDR2 ANQGSEA. V was cut by 7 bases and J by 2 bases, with 17 bases left in between. This CDR3 is CSAGAGTANTEAFF. The DNA for the CDR3 is TGCAGCGCAGGAGCCGGGACGGCTAACACTGAAGCTTTCTTT.

This chain links TRBV28 with TRBJ2-1; D is ambiguous. CDR3 length equals 14 residues. V lost 3 bases and J lost 9, with 15 bases in between. The germline V gene encodes CDR1 MDHEN and CDR2 SYDVKM. This CDR3 is CASSLVARVSEQFF. For the CDR3, the DNA is TGTGCCAGCAGTTTGGTGGCTAGAGTCAGTGAGCAGTTCTTC. Full variable domain (missing parts from reference TRBV28 and TRBJ2-1): DVKVTQSSRYLVKRTGEKVFLECVQDMDHENMFWYRQDPGLGLRLIYFSYDVKMKEKGDIPEGYSVSREKKERFSLILESASTNQTSMYLCASSLVARVSEQFFGPGTRLTVL.

V usage is TRBV7-9 and J usage is TRBJ1-3, with 7 bases aligning to TRBD1. After removal of 5 bases from V and 0 bases from J, the junction contained 7 bases not matched to a gene. From germline, CDR1 is SEHNR and CDR2 FQNEAQ (reference sequence). There are 16 residues in the CDR3. CDR3 DNA sequence: TGTGCCAGCAGCCAGGGGGTAAGGGGCTCTGGAAACACCATATATTTT. Its translation is CASSQGVRGSGNTIYF.

The chain is built from TRBV4-1 and TRBJ2-3, with 12 bases fitting TRBD2. Unmatched junction bases numbered 8, after V lost 4 bases and J lost 0 bases. The length of the CDR3 is 18 residues. Germline V CDR1 and CDR2: MGHRA, YSYEKL. In DNA form, the CDR3 reads TGCGCCAGCAGCCTAAACGGACTAGCGGGAACAAGCACAGATACGCAGTATTTT. Its translation: CASSLNGLAGTSTDTQYF.

The chain carries TRBV5-1 and TRBJ2-3; D is undetermined. Germline values: CDR1 SGHRS, CDR2 YFSETQ. The CDR3 loop spans 16 amino acids. The V end was cut by 0 bases, the J end by 1 base, with 12 bases between. CDR3 in DNA: TGCGCCAGCAGCTTGGCGGCGCGTCCTGGCACAGATACGCAGTATTTT. Residues: CASSLAARPGTDTQYF.

In DNA, the CDR3 is TGTGCCAGCAGCGTAGTGTTAGGGGGCGAGCAGTACTTC. It translates to CASSVVLGGEQYF. This chain uses TRBV9 with TRBJ2-7, with D possibly TRBD1 on 6 matching bases. Trimming removed 0 bases from V and 6 bases from J, with 10 bases in between. From germline, CDR1 is SGDLS and CDR2 YYNGEE. This CDR3 comprises 13 residues.

V and J are TRBV6-1 and TRBJ2-5, with D unclear. The CDR3 is 10 residues long. Germline V lookup: CDR1 MNHNS, CDR2 SASEGT. Deletions cut 3 bases from V and 5 bases from J, with 1 base between. The CDR3 loop is CASSEETQYF. CDR3 DNA sequence: TGTGCCAGCAGTGAGGAGACCCAGTACTTC.